The 3 T cell receptor beta chains presented below share a single source sample, sequenced in a study of lymphopenia after photon versus proton radiotherapy. Sequenced by immunoSEQ multiplex PCR; TCRdb stores in-frame clones only, minus some. Among about 29,000 clones listed, roughly 89% were seen once. The sample here was peripheral blood, taken from a patient treated with proton-based radiotherapy. The receptors come from a woman aged 55-75 years with cholangiocarcinoma. Some clones in this sample may be carry-over from other donors' samples.

This clone was detected only once. The chain carries TRBV7-8 and TRBJ2-2, with 8 bases that match TRBD2. Germline assignment: CDR1 SGHVS and CDR2 FQNEAQ. After removal of 5 bases from V and 2 bases from J, the junction contained 7 bases not matched to a gene. This CDR3 is 16 amino acids long. The CDR3: CASSRTGGVNTGELFF. CDR3 nucleotide sequence: TGTGCCAGCAGCCGTACGGGAGGGGTTAACACCGGGGAGCTGTTTTTT.

This CDR3 is CATSRIFGTSGRENTGELFF. DNA of the CDR3: TGTGCCACCAGCAGGATCTTCGGGACTAGCGGGAGAGAGAACACCGGGGAGCTGTTTTTT. J is TRBJ2-2 and V is TRBV15; 14 bases agree with TRBD2. This CDR3 region has 20 residues. Germline CDR1 LNHNV, CDR2 YYDKDF (reference sequence). V shed 3 bases, J shed 1 base, and the junction held 10 bases outside the gene matches. Complete variable domain (other parts from reference TRBV15 and TRBJ2-2): DAMVIQNPRYQVTQFGKPVTLSCSQTLNHNVMYWYQQKSSQAPKLLFHYYDKDFNNEADTPDNFQSRRPNTSFCFLDIRSPGLGDTAMYLCATSRIFGTSGRENTGELFFGEGSRLTVL.

The rearrangement joins TRBV7-2 to TRBJ2-4; D gene unclear. V shed 4 bases and J shed 7 bases, with 11 bases lying between them. The length of the CDR3 is 13 residues. CDR1 is SGHTA, CDR2 FQGNSA, per germline. The CDR3, as DNA: TGTGCCAGCAGCTACACCGCAGAGAACATTCAGTACTTC. This gives the protein CASSYTAENIQYF.